This T cell receptor (beta chain) was identified in a study of CD4 T cells in relation to SARS-CoV-2 and coronaviruses. Before the COVID-19 pandemic, during about 2011-2019, CD4+ T cells were taken from unexposed donors. Isolation of CD4+ T cells took place after roughly nine days in culture. The table lists this clone with a count of one. Its target is not known. The assay was immunoSEQ multiplex PCR, and TCRdb's table has in-frame clones only and misses some. The sample contains under 25,000 clones, around four fifths of which appear only once. Per germline, CDR1 LNHDA and CDR2 SQIVND (reference sequence). CDR3 length equals 14 residues. V lost 5 bases and J 1 base, leaving 12 bases between the germline ends.

Material for sequencing was CD4+ T cells from PBMCs, cultured in vitro. The TCR originated in a human donor in good health. V is TRBV19 and J is TRBJ2-7; a possible D gene is TRBD1 (6 bases). CDR3 loop: CASSDSTGSYEQYF. DNA for the CDR3: TGTGCCAGTAGTGACTCGACAGGATCCTACGAGCAGTACTTC.